The T cell receptor beta chain under discussion was sequenced for a study of T cell repertoires in cytomegalovirus infection. General study findings and limits: HLA-C-restricted CMV clonotypes gave the most frequent clonotype in two of eight donors.

MiXCR, run by TCRdb on the reads, gives a single entry per CDR3 protein. In the table there are tens of thousands of distinct CDR3 sequences, around 20% of which are singletons. Notes on this clonotype: Antigen specificity is unknown.

There are 16 residues in the CDR3. Per germline, CDR1 SEHNR and CDR2 FQNEAQ (reference sequence). V lost 10 bases, J lost 1 base, and 9 bases stayed unmatched. V gene TRBV7-9 combines with J gene TRBJ2-6, with 8 bases identical to TRBD1. The sample in question was CD8+ T cells from cultured PBMCs, obtained from culture after CMV antigen stimulation. This TCR came from a human donor in good health (CMV status not recorded). Some clones in this sample may be carry-over from other donors' samples. The CDR3 bases are TGTGCCACCTTGGACAGGGTGCTATCTGGGGCCAACGTCCTGACTTTC. It encodes CATLDRVLSGANVLTF.